One sample yielded the 18 T cell receptor beta chains listed below, sequenced in a study of T cells in Graves' hyperthyroidism and ophthalmopathy. The investigators amplified TCR beta CDR3 regions from RNA transcripts. In the first-round RT-PCR of the TCR CDR3, the HTBI primer set was used. In TCRdb, the multiplex PCR reads were re-called with MiXCR into one record per CDR3 protein. Of fewer than 350,000 distinct CDR3 sequences listed, approximately 19% are singletons. Sequencing was done on a sample of blood. These receptors all come from a middle-aged man with Graves' ophthalmopathy.

A few counts support this clonotype. A much larger clonotype is one base distant, so this may be a read error. V gene TRBV11-2 combines with J gene TRBJ1-1; 11 bases agree with TRBD1. CDR3 length: 16 residues. The germline V gene has CDR1 SGHAT and CDR2 FQNNGV. In DNA form, the CDR3 reads TGTGCCAGCAGCTTTCGGGACAGGGGGAGGAACACTGAAGCTTCCTTT. Protein sequence: CASSFRDRGRNTEASF.

The chain uses TRBV14 and TRBJ1-2; 8 bases align to TRBD1. Trimming cost V 0 bases and J 4 bases; bases outside gene matches: 13. Germline CDR1 SGHDN, CDR2 FVKESK. This CDR3 comprises 18 residues. The CDR3 is CASSQDMGQAPLPYGYTF. The CDR3 DNA follows: TGTGCCAGCAGCCAAGATATGGGACAGGCGCCCCTCCCCTATGGCTACACCTTC.

Details on this clonotype: A read error is possible here, since a much larger clone lies one base away. The chain combines TRBV11-2 with TRBJ2-7, with D unclear. V dropped 4 bases and J dropped 5 bases, with 6 bases sitting between them. The length of the CDR3 is 11 residues. Germline V gives CDR1 SGHAT, CDR2 FQNNGV. The CDR3 DNA is TGTGCCAGCAGCTCTTCGCACGAGCAGTACTTC. Translation gives CASSSSHEQYF. Drawing the rest from reference TRBV11-2 and TRBJ2-7, the complete variable domain is EAGVAQSPRYKIIEKRQSVAFWCNPISGHATLYWYQQILGQGPKLLIQFQNNGVVDDSQLPKDRFSAERLKGVDSTLKIQPAKLEDSAVYLCASSSSHEQYFGPGTRLTVT.

The chain uses TRBV7-9 and TRBJ2-7, with D possibly being TRBD1 or TRBD2 (6 bases each). Germline assignment: CDR1 SEHNR and CDR2 FQNEAQ (reference sequence). This CDR3 is 14 amino acids long. V was trimmed by 5 bases and J by 2 bases, leaving 13 bases between them. The CDR3 sequence is CASSDQEGAYEQYF. Written as DNA, the CDR3 is TGTGCCAGCAGCGATCAGGAGGGGGCCTACGAGCAGTACTTC.

This clonotype was recorded a few times. V and J are TRBV6-1 and TRBJ1-1; 9 bases line up with TRBD1. The V gene's germline CDR1 is MNHNS and CDR2 SASEGT. The CDR3 loop spans 14 amino acids. With 8 bases clipped from V and 5 bases from J, the junction kept 9 bases outside the gene matches. DNA for the CDR3: TGTGCCAGCTCTTCTCGGACAGGGGAGACTGAAGCTTTCTTT. This encodes CASSSRTGETEAFF.

This clonotype was counted many times. The rearrangement uses TRBV5-1 and TRBJ1-1; D unclear. Germline V gene sequence: CDR1 SGHRS, CDR2 YFSETQ. The CDR3 length is 15 residues. The V gene lost 0 bases and the J gene lost 0 bases, with 9 bases spanning the gap. The CDR3 spells CASSLATTVNTEAFF. The CDR3 DNA follows: TGCGCCAGCAGCTTGGCTACCACAGTGAACACTGAAGCTTTCTTT.

In this sample, this clonotype turned up a few times. The chain uses TRBV28 and TRBJ2-3; 9 bases align to TRBD2. From germline, CDR1 is MDHEN and CDR2 SYDVKM. The ends lost 4 bases at V and 2 bases at J; junction bases unmatched: 4. The CDR3 totals 15 residues. In DNA form, the CDR3 reads TGTGCCAGCAGTTCGAGCGGGAGGATCACAGATACGCAGTATTTT. Translation gives CASSSSGRITDTQYF.

Turning to this clonotype: The DNA is left out, because the CDR3 cannot be placed on it with certainty; the CDR3 is given as TCRdb lists it. This chain connects TRBV5-1 to TRBJ2-2; TRBD1 is the table's D call and was not checked against the DNA. Per the germline V gene, CDR1 is SGHRS and CDR2 is YFSETQ. The CDR3 has 16 residues if both end residues are counted. CDR3 sequence: CASSSSGGTNTGELFF.

This clonotype turned up a few times. The CDR3 sequence: CAISSSSAMNTEAFF. The CDR3, as DNA: TGTGCCATCAGTTCAAGTTCCGCTATGAACACTGAAGCTTTCTTT. The gene calls are TRBV10-3 and TRBJ1-1; D remains unclear. In germline, CDR1 is ENHRY, CDR2 SYGVKD. Trimming cost V 5 bases and J 0 bases, with 13 bases left between them. This CDR3 has 15 amino acids.

This clonotype has just a few counts. The chain links TRBV20-1 to TRBJ2-1; the D is unclear. CDR1 and CDR2 (germline): DFQATT, SNEGSKA (reference sequence). V was cut by 4 bases and J by 10 bases, with 11 bases left in between. The CDR3 extends over 11 amino acids. This CDR3 reads CSAKLVREQFF. In DNA form, the CDR3 reads TGCAGTGCTAAGTTGGTCCGGGAGCAGTTCTTC.

J is TRBJ2-3 and V is TRBV7-3; D uncertain. V was pared by 5 bases and J by 4 bases, with 13 bases between. This CDR3 comprises 14 residues. Germline values: CDR1 SGHTA, CDR2 FQGTGA. The DNA of the CDR3 is TGTGCCAGCAGCCCCTCTAGGGTAGCAGATACGCAGTATTTT. It yields the protein CASSPSRVADTQYF.

This clonotype was counted ten times or more. The V and J genes are TRBV28 and TRBJ2-5; possibly TRBD1 or TRBD2 for D (5 bases each). Germline loops: CDR1 MDHEN, CDR2 SYDVKM. Deletions cut 6 bases from V and 5 bases from J, with 10 bases between. There are 12 residues in the CDR3. CDR3 sequence reads: CASSDGTETQYF. CDR3 nucleotides: TGTGCCAGCAGCGACGGGACGGAGACCCAGTACTTC.

The sample holds a few counts of this clonotype. The chain recombines TRBV7-9 with TRBJ1-6; unclear D gene. The CDR3 is made up of 14 amino acids. Trimming stripped 5 bases from V and 10 bases from J, with 15 bases between. Germline CDR1 and CDR2: SEHNR and FQNEAQ (reference sequence). The DNA for the CDR3 is TGTGCCAGCAGCCGAAGCACGGAAGGATCACCCCTCCACTTT. Its translation: CASSRSTEGSPLHF.

This clonotype was seen a few times. The rearrangement uses TRBV7-8 and TRBJ1-3, with unresolved D. The germline V and J ends were trimmed by 3 bases and 0 bases, with 9 bases remaining between them. The CDR3 has 15 amino acids. Germline V gene sequence: CDR1 SGHVS, CDR2 FQNEAQ. The CDR3 coding sequence is TGTGCCAGCAGCTTGGGCAGTACCTCTGGAAACACCATATATTTT. Its protein product is CASSLGSTSGNTIYF.

This clonotype was counted many times. V is TRBV20-1 and J is TRBJ1-1; 11 nucleotides agree with TRBD1. Germline CDR1 DFQATT, CDR2 SNEGSKA (reference sequence). This CDR3 spans 17 amino acids. The V segment lost 1 base and the J segment 5 bases; nucleotides outside the gene matches: 12. The DNA for the CDR3 is TGCAGTGCTAGAGCCGGGACAGGGGGTCTTGTTGGAACTGAAGCTTTCTTT. This translates into CSARAGTGGLVGTEAFF.

J is TRBJ1-2 and V is TRBV29-1; D is possibly TRBD1 (6 bases). Germline CDR1 is SQVTM and CDR2 is ANQGSEA. CDR3 length: 14 residues. V was trimmed by 3 bases and J by 2 bases, leaving 13 bases between them. CDR3 residues: CSVDGEGGNYGYTF. As DNA, the CDR3 is TGCAGCGTTGACGGGGAGGGGGGAAACTATGGCTACACCTTC.

This clonotype has a count of ten or more. J is TRBJ2-1 and V is TRBV24-1; 10 bases line up with TRBD1. Unmatched junction bases numbered 13, after V lost 4 bases and J lost 8 bases. The germline V gene has CDR1 KGHDR and CDR2 SFDVKD. This CDR3 region has 17 residues. CDR3 sequence (DNA): TGTGCCACCAGTGACTGGGGTTCGGGACAGGGGTTCCATGAGCAGTTCTTC. Translation gives CATSDWGSGQGFHEQFF.

The chain employs TRBV5-1 and TRBJ2-3; 15 nucleotides agree with TRBD2. Germline V CDR1 and CDR2: SGHRS, YFSETQ. This CDR3 spans 19 amino acids. V shed 5 bases and J 4 bases; nucleotides not matched to a gene: 14. CDR3 coding DNA: TGCGCCAGCAGTATAGGACTAGCGGGAGGGCCGCAGGTACCAGATACGCAGTATTTT. This sequence encodes CASSIGLAGGPQVPDTQYF.